Shown below are 5 T cell receptor beta chains from a single sample sequenced in a study of T cell responses to AZD1222 COVID-19 vaccine. Assay: immunoSEQ multiplex PCR; the TCRdb copy retains only in-frame clones and omits some. Of approximately 70,000 clones in the sample, roughly 84% were seen once. The input for sequencing was peripheral blood, taken on day 0 of AZD1222 vaccination. The source of these receptors is an adult in good health.

The chain couples TRBV7-6 to TRBJ2-1, with D hard to call. The germline V gene encodes CDR1 SGHVS and CDR2 FNYEAQ. The CDR3 is 15 amino acids. Trimming shortened V by 5 bases and J by 0 bases, and 11 bases separated the two germline ends. The CDR3: CASSPQGPSYNEQFF. CDR3 DNA: TGTGCCAGCAGCCCGCAAGGGCCCTCCTACAATGAGCAGTTCTTC.

The chain links TRBV7-3 to TRBJ2-1; a weak D match, TRBD1 (6 bases). V dropped 3 bases and J dropped 9 bases, with 15 bases sitting between them. The CDR3 length is 14 residues. CDR1 and CDR2 (germline): SGHTA, FQGTGA. CDR3 DNA sequence: TGTGCCAGCAGCTTCGACAGGACTTCGGGTGAGCAGTTCTTC. Amino acids: CASSFDRTSGEQFF.

The chain joins TRBV5-1 to TRBJ1-3; TRBD1 matches 8 bases. The junction had 3 bases not matched to a gene; V was cut back by 1 base and J by 0 bases. CDR1 SGHRS and CDR2 YFSETQ come from the germline V gene. CDR3 length: 16 amino acids. The CDR3 region is CASSLTGGSSGNTIYF. DNA for the CDR3: TGCGCCAGCAGCTTGACAGGGGGGAGCTCTGGAAACACCATATATTTT.

The table lists this clone with a few counts. CDR3 bases: TGTGCCAGCCTTTACGGGGGCGCGGGGTTCTACGAGCAGTACTTC. Residues: CASLYGGAGFYEQYF. This sequence joins TRBV28 and TRBJ2-7, with D perhaps being TRBD1 or TRBD2 (6 bases each). V shed 8 bases and J shed 3 bases, with 20 bases lying between them. Germline CDR1 reads MDHEN; CDR2 reads SYDVKM. This CDR3 region has 15 residues. The complete variable domain, with remaining parts taken from reference TRBV28 and TRBJ2-7, reads DVKVTQSSRYLVKRTGEKVFLECVQDMDHENMFWYRQDPGLGLRLIYFSYDVKMKEKGDIPEGYSVSREKKERFSLILESASTNQTSMYLCASLYGGAGFYEQYFGPGTRLTVT.

This clone occurred a few times. V and J are TRBV4-1 and TRBJ2-3; 7 bases match TRBD2. CDR3 length: 17 amino acids. Germline loops: CDR1 MGHRA, CDR2 YSYEKL. Trimming took 4 bases from V and 2 from J; bases not matched to a gene: 12. Here the CDR3 reads CASSPFYSSGFTDTQYF. CDR3 sequence (DNA): TGCGCCAGCAGCCCATTTTATTCTAGCGGCTTCACAGATACGCAGTATTTT.